Presented here are 25 T cell receptor beta chains from one specimen sequenced in a study of vaccination effects on CD4 cells after COVID-19. Viral peptide pools were used in the ViraFEST assay to expand antigen-specific CD4+ T cells, and sequencing came afterward. After less than 11 days in culture, the CD4+ T cells were isolated. The protocol was immunoSEQ multiplex PCR, while the TCRdb copy is restricted to in-frame clones and leaves out a portion. The data contain 50,000 to 65,000 clones, 75% to 90% of them singletons. These receptors are not linked to any known antigen. The sample here was CD4+ T cells from PBMCs cultured with HCoV-229E spike peptides, taken before COVID-19 vaccination. The receptors were sampled from a human donor who received a COVID-19 vaccine.

The V call is TRBV9, the J call TRBJ2-1, with D perhaps TRBD2 (6 bases). The V end lost 0 bases, the J end lost 2 bases, and 12 bases lay between the germline ends. The CDR3 covers 16 residues. CDR1 is SGDLS, CDR2 YYNGEE, per germline. The CDR3 sequence is CASSVGGTPTYNEQFF. In nucleotides, the CDR3 is TGTGCCAGCAGCGTAGGCGGGACTCCCACCTACAATGAGCAGTTCTTC.

The chain recombines TRBV5-5 with TRBJ2-6, with D uncertain. The CDR3 consists of 14 residues. V lost 0 bases and J lost 3, with 4 bases in between. The germline gives CDR1 SGHKS, CDR2 YYEKEE (reference sequence). The CDR3 reads CASSLGSGANVLTF. The DNA for the CDR3 is TGTGCCAGCAGCTTGGGAAGTGGGGCCAACGTCCTGACTTTC. Filled out from reference TRBV5-5 and TRBJ2-6, the complete variable domain reads DAGVTQSPTHLIKTRGQQVTLRCSPISGHKSVSWYQQVLGQGPQFIFQYYEKEERGRGNFPDRFSARQFPNYSSELNVNALLLGDSALYLCASSLGSGANVLTFGAGSRLTVL.

The chain uses TRBV19 and TRBJ2-5; TRBD1 matches 12 bases. V lost 4 bases and J lost 6; bases outside the gene matches: 9. Germline CDR1 LNHDA, CDR2 SQIVND (reference sequence). The CDR3 contains 16 residues. CDR3 nucleotides: TGTGCCAGTAGTAACCCCGGGACAGGGGGCCGTAAGACCCAGTACTTC. Protein sequence: CASSNPGTGGRKTQYF. Drawing the rest from reference TRBV19 and TRBJ2-5, the complete variable domain is DGGITQSPKYLFRKEGQNVTLSCEQNLNHDAMYWYRQDPGQGLRLIYYSQIVNDFQKGDIAEGYSVSREKKESFPLTVTSAQKNPTAFYLCASSNPGTGGRKTQYFGPGTRLLVL.

The genes are TRBV7-3 and TRBJ2-3; 8 bases match TRBD1. The CDR3 totals 17 residues. V lost 4 bases, J lost 3 bases, and 12 bases stayed unmatched. Germline-derived CDR1 and CDR2 are SGHTA and FQGTGA. The CDR3 bases are TGTGCCAGCAGCTCAGGACCCGGACAGGGTGGGACAGATACGCAGTATTTT. Encoded protein: CASSSGPGQGGTDTQYF. Complete variable domain (other parts from reference TRBV7-3 and TRBJ2-3): GAGVSQTPSNKVTEKGKYVELRCDPISGHTALYWYRQSLGQGPEFLIYFQGTGAADDSGLPNDRFFAVRPEGSVSTLKIQRTERGDSAVYLCASSSGPGQGGTDTQYFGPGTRLTVL.

This clone has only a few counts. The chain joins TRBV18 to TRBJ1-3; a possible D gene is TRBD1 (6 bases). Trimming left V 3 bases short and J 4 bases short, with 16 bases between. This CDR3 is 16 amino acids long. Germline V gene data show CDR1 as KGHSH and CDR2 as LQKENI. Written as DNA, the CDR3 is TGTGCCAGCTCACCCTGGACAGACGTAGTGGGAAACACCATATATTTT. This encodes CASSPWTDVVGNTIYF.

The CDR3 sequence: CATSRTEQETQYF. Written as DNA, the CDR3 is TGTGCCACCAGTCGGACAGAACAAGAGACCCAGTACTTC. The chain employs TRBV24-1 and TRBJ2-5, with a tentative D call TRBD1 (6 bases). CDR3 length: 13 residues. V shed 6 bases and J shed 2 bases, with 9 bases lying between them. Germline assignment: CDR1 KGHDR and CDR2 SFDVKD.

The chain is built from TRBV11-2 and TRBJ1-1; no reliable D call. The CDR3 is 13 residues long. Germline V gene sequence: CDR1 SGHAT, CDR2 FQNNGV. V was pared by 2 bases and J by 1 base, with 5 bases between. The CDR3 coding sequence is TGTGCCAGCAGCTTAATGAGGAACACTGAAGCTTTCTTT. It codes for CASSLMRNTEAFF.

V gene TRBV7-8 combines with J gene TRBJ2-5; 7 nucleotides match TRBD1. CDR1 is SGHVS and CDR2 is FQNEAQ in the germline V gene. The CDR3 totals 16 residues. Trimming at V came to 4 bases and at J to 5 bases, leaving 13 bases not matched to a gene. CDR3 sequence reads: CASSSYQTGTAETQYF. Written as DNA, the CDR3 is TGTGCCAGCAGCTCCTATCAGACAGGGACGGCGGAGACCCAGTACTTC.

As DNA, the CDR3 is TGTGCCAGCAGCCTGATTGGCCAAATGTTCCCGAACTATGGCTACACCTTC. As protein: CASSLIGQMFPNYGYTF. The rearrangement links TRBV28 to TRBJ1-2; D gene uncertain. This CDR3 has 17 residues. In germline, CDR1 is MDHEN, CDR2 SYDVKM. Trimming cost V 6 bases and J 2 bases, with 22 bases left between them.

The chain couples TRBV2 to TRBJ2-1; 10 nucleotides align to TRBD1. J gave up 12 bases and V 0 bases, and 2 bases lay outside the gene matches. From germline, CDR1 is SNHLY and CDR2 FYNNEI. This CDR3 region has 13 residues. CDR3 region: CASSEAWDRGQFF. In nucleotides, the CDR3 is TGTGCCAGCAGTGAAGCGTGGGACAGGGGGCAGTTCTTC.

The rearrangement joins TRBV15 to TRBJ1-2, with D tentatively TRBD1 (5 bases). The CDR3 runs 16 residues. Trimming took off 3 bases at V and 1 base at J, with 15 bases between the two ends. Germline lookup yields CDR1 LNHNV and CDR2 YYDKDF (reference sequence). The CDR3 nucleotides are TGTGCCACCAGCAGGGGCGACCATCAGGGTAACTATGGCTACACCTTC. Encoded protein: CATSRGDHQGNYGYTF.

The chain combines TRBV28 with TRBJ2-2; D gene unclear. Germline lookup yields CDR1 MDHEN and CDR2 SYDVKM. Trimming removed 3 bases from V and 4 bases from J, with 3 bases in between. This CDR3 is 12 amino acids long. CDR3 amino acids: CASSLFTGELFF. In DNA form, the CDR3 reads TGTGCCAGCAGTTTGTTCACCGGGGAGCTGTTTTTT. Variable domain in full (rest from reference TRBV28 and TRBJ2-2): DVKVTQSSRYLVKRTGEKVFLECVQDMDHENMFWYRQDPGLGLRLIYFSYDVKMKEKGDIPEGYSVSREKKERFSLILESASTNQTSMYLCASSLFTGELFFGEGSRLTVL.

This chain connects TRBV2 to TRBJ1-5, with TRBD1 identical over 7 bases. CDR3 length: 14 residues. The V and J ends lost 4 bases and 5 bases, in that order; junction bases with no gene match: 5. Germline CDR1 and CDR2: SNHLY and FYNNEI. This chain's CDR3 is CASSGDRAYQPQHF. In DNA form, the CDR3 reads TGTGCCAGCAGTGGCGACAGGGCCTATCAGCCCCAGCATTTT.

V usage is TRBV5-6 and J usage is TRBJ2-3; TRBD1 matches 11 bases. Germline CDR1 and CDR2: SGHDT and YYEEEE. Unmatched junction bases numbered 9, after V lost 4 bases and J lost 2 bases. The CDR3 runs to 17 residues. DNA of the CDR3: TGTGCCAGCAGCATGGACAGGGGGCGAGGGAACACAGATACGCAGTATTTT. It specifies CASSMDRGRGNTDTQYF.

The chain links TRBV5-1 to TRBJ1-3; D uncertain. In germline, CDR1 is SGHRS, CDR2 YFSETQ. V gave up 0 bases and J gave up 3 bases, with 13 bases separating them. The CDR3 runs to 16 residues. The CDR3 loop is CASSLAGRTFGNTIYF. The CDR3 DNA is TGCGCCAGCAGCTTGGCGGGCCGCACCTTTGGAAACACCATATATTTT.

The chain employs TRBV18 and TRBJ1-4; 9 bases fit TRBD1. Germline values: CDR1 KGHSH, CDR2 LQKENI. With 9 bases clipped from V and 7 bases from J, the junction kept 24 bases outside the gene matches. CDR3 length: 19 amino acids. The CDR3 DNA reads as TGTGCCAGTCCCAACTCTCAGGGGGACAGGGCATACTACGGTGAAAAACTGTTTTTT. It encodes CASPNSQGDRAYYGEKLFF.

The CDR3 region is CASSPYQRNTEAFF. CDR3 nucleotide sequence: TGTGCCAGCTCACCATATCAGAGGAACACTGAAGCTTTCTTT. This sequence joins TRBV18 and TRBJ1-1; D is unresolved. Germline lookup yields CDR1 KGHSH and CDR2 LQKENI. This CDR3 has 14 residues. Trimming took 2 bases from V and 1 from J, leaving 8 bases between them.

A note on this clone: The identical CDR3 is also encoded by other nucleotide sequences in the sample. The gene calls are TRBV5-1 and TRBJ2-7; 14 bases are shared with TRBD2. Germline V gene sequence: CDR1 SGHRS, CDR2 YFSETQ. CDR3 length equals 14 residues. Trimming at V came to 5 bases and at J to 7 bases, leaving 5 bases not matched to a gene. In DNA form, the CDR3 reads TGCGCCAGCAGTTTGACTAGCGGGGGGGTTGAGCAGTACGTC. Its protein product is CASSLTSGGVEQYV.

V and J are TRBV19 and TRBJ1-3; D unclear. CDR3 length: 16 residues. V lost 1 base and J lost 0, with 10 bases in between. The germline gives CDR1 LNHDA, CDR2 SQIVND (reference sequence). In nucleotides, the CDR3 is TGTGCCAGTAGTATAGCACCAGGTACCTCTGGAAACACCATATATTTT. Its protein is CASSIAPGTSGNTIYF.

The rearrangement links TRBV30 to TRBJ1-6; D ambiguous. Trimming took off 4 bases at V and 4 bases at J, with 11 bases between the two ends. Germline CDR1 reads GTSNPN; CDR2 reads SVGIG (reference sequence). The CDR3 extends over 14 amino acids. The CDR3 reads CAWNTGVYNSPLHF. The CDR3 DNA reads as TGTGCCTGGAACACGGGAGTATATAATTCACCCCTCCACTTT.

Regarding this clone: A junction boundary mismatches the germline segment, possibly from a read error. The chain employs TRBV5-1 and TRBJ2-2; 8 nucleotides agree with TRBD2. CDR3 length: 17 residues. The V gene's germline CDR1 is SGHRS and CDR2 YFSETQ. DNA of the CDR3: TGCGCCAGCAGCTTGGTAATCAGCGGGGGACCCACCCGGGAGCTGTTTTTT. It codes for CASSLVISGGPTRELFF.

V and J are TRBV18 and TRBJ1-2; D is uncertain. There are 12 residues in the CDR3. Trimming took off 3 bases at V and 6 bases at J, with 8 bases between the two ends. Looked up from germline, CDR1 is KGHSH and CDR2 is LQKENI. CDR3 region: CASSPGRDGYTF. CDR3 DNA sequence: TGTGCCAGCTCACCCGGAAGGGATGGCTACACCTTC.

The chain uses TRBV10-2 and TRBJ1-4; perhaps TRBD1 as D (5 bases). Trimming took 7 bases from V and 7 from J, leaving 19 bases between them. Germline CDR1 and CDR2: WSHSY and SAAADI. The CDR3 consists of 15 residues. This CDR3 is CASKFTVTVGEKLFF. The CDR3 DNA is TGCGCCAGCAAATTTACGGTGACAGTCGGTGAAAAACTGTTTTTT.

The chain uses TRBV7-8 and TRBJ2-5; 10 nucleotides agree with TRBD2. J gave up 4 bases and V 5 bases, and 13 bases lay outside the gene matches. Germline assignment: CDR1 SGHVS and CDR2 FQNEAQ. CDR3 length equals 17 residues. The CDR3 spells CASSTGPRLAGVETQYF. The CDR3 region has the DNA TGTGCCAGCAGCACGGGACCGAGACTAGCGGGCGTAGAGACCCAGTACTTC. Together with reference TRBV7-8 and TRBJ2-5, the CDR3 gives the full variable domain: GAGVSQSPRYKVAKRGQDVALRCDPISGHVSLFWYQQALGQGPEFLTYFQNEAQLDKSGLPSDRFFAERPEGSVSTLKIQRTQQEDSAVYLCASSTGPRLAGVETQYFGPGTRLLVL.

V gene TRBV2 combines with J gene TRBJ2-3, with 7 bases aligning to TRBD1. The CDR3 totals 14 residues. Germline V gene lookup returns CDR1 SNHLY and CDR2 FYNNEI. After removal of 8 bases from V and 6 bases from J, the junction contained 11 bases not matched to a gene. In DNA form, the CDR3 reads TGTGCCAGCGCCCTAATACAGGGGCGGGATACGCAGTATTTT. This gives the protein CASALIQGRDTQYF.